This T cell receptor (beta chain) is drawn from a study of cytomegalovirus exposure and HLA in healthy donors. Findings of the study overall: A list of more than 150 TCR beta chains associated with cytomegalovirus was given. In a later analysis, approximately 15,000 TCR beta sequences were associated with HLA alleles at 0.05 false discovery rate.

With V trimmed by 4 bases and J by 5 bases, 8 bases remained unmatched. In germline, CDR1 is WNHNN, CDR2 SYGVQD (reference sequence). The CDR3 is 15 amino acids. Comments on this clone: Its matching antigen is unknown.

The primer mix had 60 Vbeta and 13 Jbeta primers. The repertoire was sequenced with immunoSEQ multiplex PCR; TCRdb's copy has only in-frame clones and lacks some. This sample carries about 150,000 clones, just under 75% of them seen once, and the ten largest clones take 1.5% to 2%. This chain joins TRBV10-1 and TRBJ2-3; 8 bases match TRBD2. The sample taken for sequencing was PBMCs. This TCR was sampled from a young woman in good health and CMV-seronegative. The CDR3 coding sequence is TGCGCCAGCAGTGGTTTAGCGGGATTGGGAGATACGCAGTATTTT. Translated, it gives CASSGLAGLGDTQYF.